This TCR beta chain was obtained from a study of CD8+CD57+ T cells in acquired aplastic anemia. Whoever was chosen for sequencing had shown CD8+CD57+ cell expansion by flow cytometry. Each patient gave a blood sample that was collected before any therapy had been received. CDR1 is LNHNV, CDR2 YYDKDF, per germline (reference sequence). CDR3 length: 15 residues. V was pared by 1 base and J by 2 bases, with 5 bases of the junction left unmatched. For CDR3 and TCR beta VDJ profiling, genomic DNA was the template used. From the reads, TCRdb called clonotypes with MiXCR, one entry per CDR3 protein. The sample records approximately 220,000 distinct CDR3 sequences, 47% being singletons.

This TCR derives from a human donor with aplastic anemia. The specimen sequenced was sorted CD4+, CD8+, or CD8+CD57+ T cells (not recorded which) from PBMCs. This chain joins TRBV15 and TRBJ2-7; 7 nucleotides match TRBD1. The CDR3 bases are TGTGCCACCAGCAGAGGGACAGGCGTTACCTACGAGCAGTACTTC. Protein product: CATSRGTGVTYEQYF.